These 15 T cell receptor beta chains share one sample of origin, sequenced in a study of cytomegalovirus exposure and HLA in healthy donors (dated by TCRdb to about 2017). Libraries were constructed by the immunoSEQ multiplex PCR assay. The table comes from immuneACCESS by way of TCRdb, which keeps in-frame sequences with V and J called. Part of the clones is missing from these tables; in studies checked, under half for an unresolved V gene and the rest for unknown reasons. The sample profile shows under 200,000 clones; under 95% of them were found once. Of the sample, around 3.1% falls within the top ten clones. Sample: PBMCs. The receptors here all came from a woman younger than 35 in good health and CMV-seropositive.

The rearrangement uses TRBV18 and TRBJ1-1; possibly TRBD1 for D (5 bases). CDR1 and CDR2 from the germline V gene are KGHSH and LQKENI. The CDR3 totals 17 residues. Trimming removed 2 bases at V and 0 bases at J, with 16 bases between. The CDR3 reads CASSPDLNRNLNTEAFF. The CDR3, as DNA: TGTGCCAGCTCACCAGACCTCAACAGGAACCTGAACACTGAAGCTTTCTTT.

The V call is TRBV5-1, the J call TRBJ2-1; the match to TRBD2 covers 10 bases. Germline lookup yields CDR1 SGHRS and CDR2 YFSETQ. V was clipped by 3 bases and J by 3 bases; unmatched bases: 15. The CDR3 totals 19 residues. The CDR3 region is CASSSIYLTSGPFYNEQFF. The CDR3 DNA follows: TGCGCCAGCAGCTCTATCTACCTGACTAGCGGGCCCTTCTACAATGAGCAGTTCTTC.

The gene calls are TRBV7-3 and TRBJ1-1; D may be TRBD1 (5 bases). CDR1 is SGHTA and CDR2 is FQGTGA in the germline V gene. The CDR3 runs 16 residues. V lost 2 bases, J lost 5 bases, and 18 bases lay in between. CDR3 protein: CASSLRGFPRSTEAFF. CDR3 DNA: TGTGCCAGCAGCTTACGGGGGTTCCCTAGAAGTACTGAAGCTTTCTTT.

V gene TRBV23-1 combines with J gene TRBJ1-4, with TRBD1 matching over 7 bases. TRBV23-1 qualifies as an ORF whose function is uncertain. V shed 6 bases, J shed 5 bases, and the junction held 12 bases outside the gene matches. There are 16 residues in the CDR3. The CDR3: CASRQGRTGPNEKLFF. CDR3 bases: TGCGCCAGCAGACAGGGGAGGACGGGCCCGAATGAAAAACTGTTTTTT.

This clone came up a few times. Different DNA sequences within this sample yield the same CDR3. The chain joins TRBV20-1 to TRBJ2-7; no reliable D call. The CDR3 consists of 10 residues. CDR1 is DFQATT and CDR2 is SNEGSKA in the germline V gene (reference sequence). Trimming shortened V by 2 bases and J by 4 bases, and 3 bases separated the two germline ends. The CDR3 reads CSARQYEQYF. CDR3 in DNA: TGCAGTGCTAGACAATACGAGCAGTACTTC.

This clone was found once. The J gene is TRBJ2-1, the V gene TRBV6-1; possibly TRBD1 for D (5 bases). The germline V and J ends were trimmed by 7 bases and 2 bases, with 6 bases remaining between them. Germline CDR1 reads MNHNS; CDR2 reads SASEGT. This CDR3 spans 12 amino acids. CDR3 protein: CASKGTYNEQFF. The CDR3 nucleotides are TGTGCCAGCAAGGGGACCTACAATGAGCAGTTCTTC.

The rearrangement uses TRBV28 and TRBJ1-1; D unresolved. CDR1 and CDR2 (germline): MDHEN, SYDVKM. The CDR3 runs to 14 residues. V was trimmed by 2 bases and J by 0 bases, leaving 7 bases between them. The CDR3 DNA follows: TGTGCCAGCAGTTTAACATACCTGAACACTGAAGCTTTCTTT. It encodes CASSLTYLNTEAFF. Full variable domain (outside the CDR3, taken from reference TRBV28 and TRBJ1-1): DVKVTQSSRYLVKRTGEKVFLECVQDMDHENMFWYRQDPGLGLRLIYFSYDVKMKEKGDIPEGYSVSREKKERFSLILESASTNQTSMYLCASSLTYLNTEAFFGQGTRLTVV.

This clone was picked up one time. The rearrangement joins TRBV5-1 to TRBJ2-1, with TRBD2 matching over 10 bases. V gave up 0 bases and J gave up 4 bases; unmatched junction bases: 7. Germline V gene lookup returns CDR1 SGHRS and CDR2 YFSETQ. This CDR3 is built from 17 residues. In DNA, the CDR3 is TGCGCCAGCAGCTTGGCTAGCGGGGGCCCCCCGTACAATGAGCAGTTCTTC. Its translation is CASSLASGGPPYNEQFF.

The rearrangement links TRBV2 to TRBJ2-1, with 7 nucleotides matching TRBD1. V gave up 3 bases and J gave up 8 bases; unmatched junction bases: 13. The V gene's germline CDR1 is SNHLY and CDR2 FYNNEI. This CDR3 contains 16 residues. The CDR3 sequence: CASSDRDRLTGYEQFF. As DNA, the CDR3 is TGTGCCAGCAGTGACAGGGACAGATTAACGGGCTATGAGCAGTTCTTC.

The chain couples TRBV6-1 to TRBJ2-2, with D maybe TRBD1 (6 bases). V lost 1 base to trimming and J lost 7 bases, with 10 bases between them. From germline, CDR1 is MNHNS and CDR2 SASEGT. The CDR3 is 14 amino acids. CDR3 sequence: CASSEEGVGGELFF. The CDR3 DNA sequence: TGTGCCAGCAGTGAAGAGGGGGTTGGCGGGGAGCTGTTTTTT.

The chain uses TRBV2 and TRBJ2-1, with D tentatively TRBD2 (6 bases). CDR1 is SNHLY, CDR2 FYNNEI, per germline. The V end lost 2 bases, the J end lost 6 bases, and 14 bases lay between the germline ends. The CDR3 extends over 15 amino acids. The CDR3 loop reads CASSERDDSGNEQFF. In DNA, the CDR3 is TGTGCCAGCAGTGAACGGGATGATAGCGGCAATGAGCAGTTCTTC.

The chain recombines TRBV6-1 with TRBJ2-2; TRBD1 matches at 9 bases. Germline lookup yields CDR1 MNHNS and CDR2 SASEGT. The CDR3 covers 14 residues. Trimming cost V 6 bases and J 7 bases; bases outside gene matches: 6. Here the CDR3 DNA reads TGTGCCAGCAGGACCACAGGGGGCATCGGGGAGCTGTTTTTT. Residues: CASRTTGGIGELFF.

This sequence joins TRBV28 and TRBJ2-1; 8 positions agree with TRBD2. Germline V gives CDR1 MDHEN, CDR2 SYDVKM. CDR3 size: 15 residues. Trimming at V came to 2 bases and at J to 3 bases, leaving 3 bases not matched to a gene. The CDR3 nucleotides read TGTGCCAGCAGTTTAAGGAGCGGGGGCTACAATGAGCAGTTCTTC. It is translated as CASSLRSGGYNEQFF.

The chain couples TRBV14 to TRBJ2-1, with D possibly being TRBD1 (6 bases). CDR3 length: 19 amino acids. Germline assignment: CDR1 SGHDN and CDR2 FVKESK. With 2 bases removed from V and 2 bases from J, the gap between germline ends came to 22 bases. The CDR3 nucleotides are TGTGCCAGCAGCCAAACCATATCAACAGGGTCCTCAACCTACAATGAGCAGTTCTTC. Protein: CASSQTISTGSSTYNEQFF.

The rearrangement joins TRBV27 to TRBJ2-7; maybe TRBD2 (5 bases). This CDR3 has 15 amino acids. Trimming stripped 2 bases from V and 3 bases from J, with 14 bases between. Germline assignment: CDR1 MNHEY and CDR2 SMNVEV (reference sequence). The CDR3 is CASSLEGRQVYEQYF. The CDR3 region has the DNA TGTGCCAGCAGTTTAGAGGGCAGGCAAGTCTACGAGCAGTACTTC.